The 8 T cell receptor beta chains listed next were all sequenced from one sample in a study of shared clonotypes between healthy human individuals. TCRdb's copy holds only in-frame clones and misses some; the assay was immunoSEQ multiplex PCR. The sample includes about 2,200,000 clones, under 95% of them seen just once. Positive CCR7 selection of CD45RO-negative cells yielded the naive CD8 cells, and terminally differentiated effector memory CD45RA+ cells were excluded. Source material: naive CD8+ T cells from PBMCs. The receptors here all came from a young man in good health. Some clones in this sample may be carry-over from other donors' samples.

The CDR3 bases are TGTGCCAGCACCGCAACGGGTAGCGAACAAGAGACCCAGTACTTC. Translating gives CASTATGSEQETQYF. V gene TRBV27 combines with J gene TRBJ2-5; tentatively, D is TRBD2 (5 bases). The V gene lost 7 bases and the J gene lost 2 bases, with 17 bases spanning the gap. CDR1 and CDR2 (germline): MNHEY, SMNVEV (reference sequence). The CDR3 runs to 15 residues.

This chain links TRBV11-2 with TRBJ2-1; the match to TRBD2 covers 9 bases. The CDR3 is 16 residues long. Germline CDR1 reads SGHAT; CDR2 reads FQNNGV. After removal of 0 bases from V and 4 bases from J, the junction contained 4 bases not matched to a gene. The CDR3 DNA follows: TGTGCCAGCAGCTTAGATTCAAGCGGGAGGTACAATGAGCAGTTCTTC. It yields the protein CASSLDSSGRYNEQFF.

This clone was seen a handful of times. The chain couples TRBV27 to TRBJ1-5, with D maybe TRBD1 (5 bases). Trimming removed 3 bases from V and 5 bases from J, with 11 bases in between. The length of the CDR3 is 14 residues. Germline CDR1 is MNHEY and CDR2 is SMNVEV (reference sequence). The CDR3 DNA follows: TGTGCCAGCAGTTTGCGACAGAAAGATCAGCCCCAGCATTTT. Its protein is CASSLRQKDQPQHF.

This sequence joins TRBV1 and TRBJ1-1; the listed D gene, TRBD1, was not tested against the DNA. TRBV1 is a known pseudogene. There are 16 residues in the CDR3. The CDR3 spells CTSSQVRTEMNTEAFF. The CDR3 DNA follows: TGCACCAGCAGCCAAGTCCGGACAGAGATGAACACTGAAGCTTTCTTT.

The CDR3 region has the DNA TGTGCCAGCAGCCAAAATCGACTAGCGGAGACGAACACCGGGGAGCTGTTTTTT. Encoded protein: CASSQNRLAETNTGELFF. The V gene is TRBV7-9, the J gene TRBJ2-2; 9 nucleotides align to TRBD2. CDR3 length: 18 amino acids. Trimming removed 5 bases from V and 0 bases from J; junction bases left unmatched: 10. Per germline, CDR1 SEHNR and CDR2 FQNEAQ (reference sequence).

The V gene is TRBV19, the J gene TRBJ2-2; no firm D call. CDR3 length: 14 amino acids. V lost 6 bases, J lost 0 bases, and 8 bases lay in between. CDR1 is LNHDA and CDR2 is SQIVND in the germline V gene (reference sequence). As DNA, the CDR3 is TGTGCCAGTAGGCCCAACCCGAACACCGGGGAGCTGTTTTTT. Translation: CASRPNPNTGELFF.

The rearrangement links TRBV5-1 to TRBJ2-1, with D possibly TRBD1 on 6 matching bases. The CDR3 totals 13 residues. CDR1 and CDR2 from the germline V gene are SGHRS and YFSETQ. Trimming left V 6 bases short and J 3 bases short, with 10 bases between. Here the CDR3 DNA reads TGCGCCAGCACCGGGACATTCTACAATGAGCAGTTCTTC. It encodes CASTGTFYNEQFF.

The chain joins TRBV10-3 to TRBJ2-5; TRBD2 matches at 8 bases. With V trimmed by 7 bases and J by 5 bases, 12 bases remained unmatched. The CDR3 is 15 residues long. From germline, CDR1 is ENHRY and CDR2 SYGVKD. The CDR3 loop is CAIKGREAPGETQYF. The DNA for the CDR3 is TGTGCCATCAAAGGGCGGGAGGCCCCGGGGGAGACCCAGTACTTC.